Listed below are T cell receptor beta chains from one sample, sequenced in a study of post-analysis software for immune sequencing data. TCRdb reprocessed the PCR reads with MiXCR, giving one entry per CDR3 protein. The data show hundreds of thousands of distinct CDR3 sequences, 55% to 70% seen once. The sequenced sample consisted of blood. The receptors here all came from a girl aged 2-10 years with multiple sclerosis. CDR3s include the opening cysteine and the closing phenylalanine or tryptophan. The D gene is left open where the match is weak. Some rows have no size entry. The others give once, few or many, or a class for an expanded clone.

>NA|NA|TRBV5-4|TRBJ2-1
TGTGCCAGCAGCTTAGGGAGGCTCGCGCCCAATGAGCAGTTCTTC
CASSLGRLAPNEQFF
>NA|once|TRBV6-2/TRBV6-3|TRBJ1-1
TGTGCCAGCAGTTATGGGGGGGGGAACACTGAAGCTTTCTTT
CASSYGGGNTEAFF
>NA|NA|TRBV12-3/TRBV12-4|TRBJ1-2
TGTGCCAGCAGTAATTCCCGGGACGGGAAAGATGGCTACACCTTC
CASSNSRDGKDGYTF
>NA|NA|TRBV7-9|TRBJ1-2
TGTGCCAGCAGCTCGGGGTCGTCGGGAGGCTACACCTTC
CASSSGSSGGYTF
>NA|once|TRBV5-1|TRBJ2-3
TGCGCCAGCAGACTTGGAGATAGCACAGATACGCAGTATTTT
CASRLGDSTDTQYF
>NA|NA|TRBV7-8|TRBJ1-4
TGTGCCAGCAGCCCAAGAGTAGTGGGCCATGCAACTAATGAAAAACTGTTTTTT
CASSPRVVGHATNEKLFF
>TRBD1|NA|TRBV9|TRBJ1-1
TGTGCCAGCAGCGCGGGACAGGGACCGAACACTGAAGCTTTCTTT
CASSAGQGPNTEAFF
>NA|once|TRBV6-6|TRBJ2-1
TGTGCCAGCCGACAGGCGGAGTACAATGAGCAGTTCTTC
CASRQAEYNEQFF
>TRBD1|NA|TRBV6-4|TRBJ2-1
TGTGCCAGCAATGGACAGGGCGACAATGAGCAGTTCTTC
CASNGQGDNEQFF
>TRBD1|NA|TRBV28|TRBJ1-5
TGTGCCAGCAGTCGGGACAGGGGGAACTTTCAGCCCCAGCATTTT
CASSRDRGNFQPQHF
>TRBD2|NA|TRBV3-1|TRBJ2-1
TGTGCCAGCAGCCAAGATCAGGACGGGGGGACCCTCAATGAGCAGTTCTTC
CASSQDQDGGTLNEQFF
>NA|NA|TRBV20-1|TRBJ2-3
TGCAGTGCTGTCCGGACGGAGAGCACAGATACGCAGTATTTT
CSAVRTESTDTQYF
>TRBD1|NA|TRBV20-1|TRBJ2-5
TGCAGTGCTAGCGGGGCAGGGGGCTTGGAGACCCAGTACTTC
CSASGAGGLETQYF
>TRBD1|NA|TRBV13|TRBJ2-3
TGTGCCAGCAGCTCCGGACAGGGGGTAGATACGCAGTATTTT
CASSSGQGVDTQYF
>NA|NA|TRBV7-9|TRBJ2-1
TGTGCCAGCAGCTTTAGATGGGGTGAAAACAATGAGCAGTTCTTC
CASSFRWGENNEQFF
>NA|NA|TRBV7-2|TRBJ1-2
TGTGCCAGCAGCTTAGCAGAGCGGGATGATGGCTACACCTTC
CASSLAERDDGYTF
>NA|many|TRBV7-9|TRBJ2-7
TGTGCCAGCAGCTTAGGGACTACCTACGAGCAGTACTTC
CASSLGTTYEQYF
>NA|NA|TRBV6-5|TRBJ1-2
TGTGCCAGCAATTCGGACGGGATTGGGAACTATGGCTACACCTTC
CASNSDGIGNYGYTF
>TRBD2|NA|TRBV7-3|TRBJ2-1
TGTGCCAGCAGCCTACTAGCGGGGGAGGGGGATGAGCAGTTCTTC
CASSLLAGEGDEQFF
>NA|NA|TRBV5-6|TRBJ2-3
TGTGCCAGCAGCTTCAGGGCGGTTGGAGTGGATACGCAGTATTTT
CASSFRAVGVDTQYF
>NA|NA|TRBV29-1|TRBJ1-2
TGCAGCGTTGAAGTAAGGGTCAGCAACTATGGCTACACCTTC
CSVEVRVSNYGYTF
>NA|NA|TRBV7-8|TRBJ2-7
TGTGCCAGCAGCTTACGGGTCGTGACTAGAGGCTCCTACGAGCAGTACTTC
CASSLRVVTRGSYEQYF
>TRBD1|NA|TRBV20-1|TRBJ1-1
TGCAGTGCGTATACAGGGGTAAACACTGAAGCTTTCTTT
CSAYTGVNTEAFF
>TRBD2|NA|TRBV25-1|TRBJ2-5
TGTGCCAGCAGTGAAGGGGGGGGTGAGACCCAGTACTTC
CASSEGGGETQYF
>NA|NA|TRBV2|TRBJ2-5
TGTGCCAGCAAGGGGGGTTTGAACCAAGAGACCCAGTACTTC
CASKGGLNQETQYF
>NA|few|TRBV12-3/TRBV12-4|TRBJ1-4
TGTGCCAGCAGTTTACGCAGGTATAATGAAAAACTGTTTTTT
CASSLRRYNEKLFF
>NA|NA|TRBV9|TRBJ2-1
TGTGCCAGCAGCGCCCTAGATCAAGAGCAGTTCTTC
CASSALDQEQFF
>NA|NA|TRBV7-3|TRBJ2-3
TGTGCCAGCAGCCTATATGGGGCTAGCTTGACAGATACGCAGTATTTT
CASSLYGASLTDTQYF
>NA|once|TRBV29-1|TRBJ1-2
TGCAGCGCCCAGCAGAACTATGGCTACACCTTC
CSAQQNYGYTF
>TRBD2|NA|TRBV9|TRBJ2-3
TGTGCCAGCAGCGGAAGAGAAAAGACTAGCGGTAGCACAGATACGCAGTATTTT
CASSGREKTSGSTDTQYF
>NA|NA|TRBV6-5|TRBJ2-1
TGTGCCAGCAGTTACACACAGAGCCCGGTTCCTATTAACAATGAGCAGTTCTTC
CASSYTQSPVPINNEQFF
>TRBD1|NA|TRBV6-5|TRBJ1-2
TGTGCCAGCAAGGGGGCCGCTAACTATGGCTACACCTTC
CASKGAANYGYTF
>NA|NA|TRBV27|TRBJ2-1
TGTGCCAGCAGTCCCACAGGGTGGGGAAACAATGAGCAGTTCTTC
CASSPTGWGNNEQFF
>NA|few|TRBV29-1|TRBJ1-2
TGCAGCGTTGAGGATACAGGGCAGGGCTATGGCTACACCTTC
CSVEDTGQGYGYTF
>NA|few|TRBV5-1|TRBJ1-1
TGCGCCAGCAGCTCCGCTAGGACCGAGGCTGAAGCTTTCTTT
CASSSARTEAEAFF
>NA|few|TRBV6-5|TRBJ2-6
TGTGCCAGCAGATTGGGGAGTCTGGGGGCCAACGTCCTGACTTTC
CASRLGSLGANVLTF
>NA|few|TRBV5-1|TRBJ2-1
TGCGCCAGCAGCTCCTCAGGGGTGATCAATGAGCAGTTCTTC
CASSSSGVINEQFF
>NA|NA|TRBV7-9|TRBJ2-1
TGTGCCAGCAGCTCCTTCGACAGGTCCGCTGGGAATGAGCAGTTCTTC
CASSSFDRSAGNEQFF
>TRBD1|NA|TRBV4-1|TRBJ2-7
TGCGCCAGCAGGCATGGGGACAGGGTCCACGAGCAGTACTTC
CASRHGDRVHEQYF
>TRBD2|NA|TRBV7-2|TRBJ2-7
TGTGCCAGCAGCTTATTCGGGGGGAGCTCCTACGAGCAGTACTTC
CASSLFGGSSYEQYF
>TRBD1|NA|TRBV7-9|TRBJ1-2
TGTGCCAGCAGTTCTCCGGGACAGGGCCGAGGTTACACCTTC
CASSSPGQGRGYTF
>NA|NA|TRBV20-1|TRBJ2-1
TGCAGTGCTCCCGCCGGGGTGGGCATGTACAATGAGCAGTTCTTC
CSAPAGVGMYNEQFF
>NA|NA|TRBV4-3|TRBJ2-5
TGCGCCAGCAGCCAAGATACAGGGAAAGAGACCCAGTACTTC
CASSQDTGKETQYF
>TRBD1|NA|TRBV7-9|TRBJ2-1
TGTGCCAACCCTTCAGGGGGAGTCACCTACAATGAGCAGTTCTTC
CANPSGGVTYNEQFF
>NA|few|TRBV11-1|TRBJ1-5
TGTGCCAGCAGCTTAGGGCTGGGGCAGCCCCAGCATTTT
CASSLGLGQPQHF
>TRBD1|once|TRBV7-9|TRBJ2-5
TGTGCCAGCAGCAATGCAGGGGGCCCAGAGACCCAGTACTTC
CASSNAGGPETQYF
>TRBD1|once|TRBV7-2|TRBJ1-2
TGTGCCAGCAGCTTCGGACAGGGCACCTCCTATGGCTACACCTTC
CASSFGQGTSYGYTF
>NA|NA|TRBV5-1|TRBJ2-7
TGCGCCAGCAGCTTAGGTAGCGTCTACGAGCAGTACTTC
CASSLGSVYEQYF
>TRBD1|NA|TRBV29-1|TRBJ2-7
TGCAACGTTAATCGACAGGGCGGCGAGCAGTACTTC
CNVNRQGGEQYF
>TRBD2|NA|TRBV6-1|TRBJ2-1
TGTGCCAGCAGTGGGACTAGCGGGAGGGAGTGGCGGAACAATGAGCAGTTCTTC
CASSGTSGREWRNNEQFF
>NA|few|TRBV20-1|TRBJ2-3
TGCAGTGCTAGAGATGGCGCAAGCACAGATACGCAGTATTTT
CSARDGASTDTQYF
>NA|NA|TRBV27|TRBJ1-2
TGTGCCAGCAGTCAAACCATCCGAAACTATGGCTACACCTTC
CASSQTIRNYGYTF
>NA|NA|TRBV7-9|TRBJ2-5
TGTGCCAGCAGCTCCCTTAGGACAGAAGAGACCCAGTACTTC
CASSSLRTEETQYF
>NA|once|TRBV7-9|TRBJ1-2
TGCGCCAGCAGCGCCCCCGGGACTCCTAACTATGGCTACACCTTC
CASSAPGTPNYGYTF
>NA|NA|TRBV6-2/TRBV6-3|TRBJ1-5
TGTGCCAGCACTCTTACGGCAGGGAGGGCAGCCAAGAATCAGCCCCAGCATTTT
CASTLTAGRAAKNQPQHF
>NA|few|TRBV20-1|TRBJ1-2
TGCAGTGCAAAGGCTCTGGTTTATGGCTACACCTTC
CSAKALVYGYTF